These T cell receptor beta chains were read from a single sample in a study of CD4 T cells in relation to SARS-CoV-2 and coronaviruses. The assay was immunoSEQ multiplex PCR, and TCRdb's table has in-frame clones only and misses some. The sample records approximately 37,000 clones, 75% to 90% being singletons. The sequencing sample was made of memory CD4+ T cells from PBMCs. These TCRs come from an adult with COVID-19. CDR3s include the opening cysteine and the closing phenylalanine or tryptophan. A D gene is named only where the DNA matches it firmly. Some rows have no size entry. The others give once, few or many, or a class for an expanded clone.

j_call,d_call,v_call,clone_size,cdr3_nt,cdr3_aa
TRBJ2-3,TRBD2,TRBV2,.,TGTGCCAGCAGTGAGAGACTAGCGGACACAGATACGCAGTATTTT,CASSERLADTDTQYF
TRBJ2-2,.,TRBV7-9,.,TGTGCCAGCAGCTTAGCGTACGGGGGATCCGGGGAGCTGTTTTTT,CASSLAYGGSGELFF
TRBJ2-3,.,TRBV24-1,few,TGTGCCACCAGTGATTTGTACCTCACAGATACGCAGTATTTT,CATSDLYLTDTQYF
TRBJ2-2,.,TRBV12-1,.,TGTGCCAGCAGCTTTCTCCAGCGCACCGGGGAGCTGTTTTTT,CASSFLQRTGELFF
TRBJ2-2,.,TRBV4-3,.,TGCGCCAGCAGCCAAGAGTGGAGGACTGTGCCTTACACCGGGGAGCTGTTTTTT,CASSQEWRTVPYTGELFF
TRBJ1-2,.,TRBV3-1/TRBV3-2,.,TGTGCCAGCAGCCAAGAGGAGGTCCCCACAAAAAACTATGGCTACACCTTC,CASSQEEVPTKNYGYTF
TRBJ2-2,TRBD2,TRBV2,.,TGTGCCAGCAGTGGAATAGCGGGAGCAAGGTCCGGGGAGCTGTTTTTT,CASSGIAGARSGELFF
TRBJ1-4,TRBD1,TRBV5-4,.,TGTGCCAGCAGCCAGACAGGGACTAATGAAAAACTGTTTTTT,CASSQTGTNEKLFF
TRBJ2-2,TRBD2,TRBV7-2,.,TGTGCCAGCAGCTTACAGACAGGGCGGACTAGCGGGACGAGCGGGGAGCTGTTTTTT,CASSLQTGRTSGTSGELFF
TRBJ2-5,TRBD2,TRBV18,.,TGTGCCAGCTCACCGGGACTAGCGCAAGAGACCCAGTACTTC,CASSPGLAQETQYF
TRBJ1-5,.,TRBV7-2,.,TGTGCCAGCAGCTTAGCGGGGGGGCATGGCAATCAGCCCCAGCATTTT,CASSLAGGHGNQPQHF
TRBJ2-5,TRBD1,TRBV2,once,TGTGCCAGCAGTGAAAACAGGGGGTCAGGAGAGACCCAGTACTTC,CASSENRGSGETQYF
TRBJ1-4,TRBD1,TRBV7-9,.,TGTGCCAGCAGCGGCCTGGGACAGAAAAAACTGTTTTTT,CASSGLGQKKLFF
TRBJ1-2,.,TRBV28,.,TGTGCCAGCAGTTTTAGGGACCTAGGGGGCTACACCTTC,CASSFRDLGGYTF
TRBJ2-3,TRBD2,TRBV2,once,TGTGCCAGCAGCGTTTCGACTAGCGGGAGTACAAGGGATACGCAGTATTTT,CASSVSTSGSTRDTQYF
TRBJ2-5,.,TRBV2,once,TGTGCCAGCAGTGTTACAAAGGACAGTATTGAGACCCAGTACTTC,CASSVTKDSIETQYF
TRBJ2-7,.,TRBV4-1,.,TGCGCCAGCAGCCAGGGTGATGGCGGGAACCGCTACGAGCAGTACTTC,CASSQGDGGNRYEQYF